These T cell receptor beta chains were read from a single sample in a study of CD8 T cells in ankylosing spondylitis. TCRdb called the 5' RACE reads again in MiXCR, with one record for every CDR3 protein. The sample has under 850,000 distinct CDR3 sequences; roughly 19% are singletons. The specimen sequenced was blood, either unsorted or a sorted T cell fraction (not recorded which). All receptors derive from a male donor with ankylosing spondylitis. Both conserved end residues are part of each CDR3. A D gene is named only where the DNA matches it firmly. Expanded clones are given a class, and other clones once, few, many or no size at all.

CDR3aa | CDR3nt | j_gene | d_gene | abundance | v_gene
CASSLGDPNYGYTF | TGCGCCAGCAGCTTGGGGGACCCTAACTATGGCTACACCTTC | TRBJ1-2 | . | few | TRBV5-1
CASSPPGEVGNYGYTF | TGTGCCAGCAGCCCTCCAGGGGAGGTTGGGAACTATGGCTACACCTTC | TRBJ1-2 | . | . | TRBV28
CAISEGQWNQPQHF | TGTGCCATCAGTGAGGGACAATGGAATCAGCCCCAGCATTTT | TRBJ1-5 | . | few | TRBV10-3
CAWSVNSGQGQPQHF | TGTGCCTGGAGTGTAAATTCGGGACAGGGGCAGCCCCAGCATTTT | TRBJ1-5 | TRBD1 | . | TRBV30
CASSSPTGGDFGKLFF | TGTGCCAGCAGCTCGCCGACAGGGGGCGATTTCGGAAAACTGTTTTTT | TRBJ1-4 | TRBD1 | . | TRBV7-9
CSVPPGLAGGPDEQFF | TGCAGCGTTCCTCCCGGGCTAGCGGGGGGGCCGGATGAGCAGTTCTTC | TRBJ2-1 | TRBD2 | . | TRBV29-1
CASSSDRVNSYEQYF | TGTGCCAGCAGTTCGGACAGGGTCAACTCCTACGAGCAGTACTTC | TRBJ2-7 | TRBD1 | few | TRBV6-5
CATRPRVGGYTF | TGTGCCACCCGTCCGAGGGTAGGGGGCTACACCTTC | TRBJ1-2 | . | few | TRBV5-6
CSANQLGGGSSGRVVYEQYF | TGCAGTGCTAACCAGCTGGGGGGGGGATCCAGCGGGAGGGTTGTGTACGAGCAGTACTTC | TRBJ2-7 | TRBD2 | . | TRBV20-1
CASSLPGQLSEGYTF | TGTGCCAGCAGTCTACCGGGACAGTTGTCAGAGGGCTACACCTTC | TRBJ1-2 | TRBD1 | . | TRBV12-3/TRBV12-4
CASSLGFMAGSSYEQYF | TGCGCCAGCAGCTTGGGATTTATGGCAGGGAGCTCCTACGAGCAGTACTTC | TRBJ2-7 | . | few | TRBV5-1
CASSSTGTNEQFF | TGCGCCAGCAGCTCTACAGGGACCAATGAGCAGTTCTTC | TRBJ2-1 | . | many | TRBV5-1
CSFGGAAYEQYF | TGCAGTTTCGGGGGAGCGGCCTACGAGCAGTACTTC | TRBJ2-7 | . | . | TRBV20-1
CASSQWDGAPLHF | TGTGCCAGCAGCCAATGGGACGGAGCACCCCTCCACTTT | TRBJ1-6 | . | once | TRBV4-2
CASSFSRADTDTQYF | TGTGCCAGCAGCTTTTCCAGGGCTGACACAGATACGCAGTATTTT | TRBJ2-3 | . | few | TRBV7-9
CSASRSGSRNEQFF | TGCAGTGCTAGTCGTAGCGGGAGCCGTAATGAGCAGTTCTTC | TRBJ2-1 | TRBD2 | . | TRBV20-1
CSVEDRQGKTQYF | TGCAGCGTTGAAGATCGACAGGGGAAGACCCAGTACTTC | TRBJ2-5 | TRBD1 | . | TRBV29-1
CAVRMNTEAFF | TGTGCCGTCCGGATGAACACTGAAGCTTTCTTT | TRBJ1-1 | . | . | TRBV6-1
CSVAEAARDTQYF | TGCAGCGTTGCTGAGGCTGCCCGAGATACGCAGTATTTT | TRBJ2-3 | . | . | TRBV29-1
CASSLAPGEQFF | TGCGCCAGCAGCTTGGCCCCTGGTGAGCAGTTCTTC | TRBJ2-1 | . | few | TRBV5-1
CASSLSPRGPSYEQYF | TGTGCCAGCAGCCTATCGCCCAGAGGGCCGTCCTACGAGCAGTACTTC | TRBJ2-7 | . | . | TRBV3-1
CASSPTGTGVRETQYF | TGTGCCAGCAGCCCAACGGGGACAGGCGTAAGAGAGACCCAGTACTTC | TRBJ2-5 | TRBD1 | few | TRBV7-9
CASRLQGTGELFF | TGTGCCAGCAGATTACAGGGGACCGGGGAGCTGTTTTTT | TRBJ2-2 | TRBD1 | . | TRBV11-2
CSARDGGTYEQYF | TGCAGTGCTAGAGACGGGGGTACCTACGAGCAGTACTTC | TRBJ2-7 | . | . | TRBV20-1
CASSSGLMEKLFF | TGTGCCAGCAGTTCGGGACTCATGGAAAAACTGTTTTTT | TRBJ1-4 | . | . | TRBV25-1
CASSHRGDGTEAFF | TGTGCCAGCAGCCACAGGGGCGATGGCACTGAAGCTTTCTTT | TRBJ1-1 | TRBD1 | many | TRBV6-1
CSSQRAGESYEQYF | TGCAGCAGCCAAAGGGCGGGAGAATCCTACGAGCAGTACTTC | TRBJ2-7 | TRBD2 | . | TRBV20-1
CAISEAEGYEQYF | TGTGCCATCAGTGAGGCCGAAGGATACGAGCAGTACTTC | TRBJ2-7 | . | . | TRBV10-3
CSASGPPSQETQYF | TGCAGTGCTAGTGGCCCTCCCAGCCAAGAGACCCAGTACTTC | TRBJ2-5 | . | . | TRBV20-1
CSARDLGLARETQYF | TGCAGTGCTAGAGATCTAGGGCTAGCGAGGGAGACCCAGTACTTC | TRBJ2-5 | . | . | TRBV20-1
CASSLASSGAGTDTQYF | TGCGCCAGCAGCTTGGCCTCTAGCGGGGCGGGCACAGATACGCAGTATTTT | TRBJ2-3 | TRBD2 | . | TRBV5-1
CASSLEGRGQSGANVLTF | TGTGCCAGCAGCTTAGAGGGCAGGGGGCAGTCTGGGGCCAACGTCCTGACTTTC | TRBJ2-6 | TRBD1 | . | TRBV7-3
CASSFGNYGYTF | TGTGCCAGCAGTTTCGGTAACTATGGCTACACCTTC | TRBJ1-2 | . | many | TRBV12-3/TRBV12-4
CASSLGRTSGSYEQYF | TGTGCCAGCAGCCTGGGTCGGACTAGCGGATCCTACGAGCAGTACTTC | TRBJ2-7 | TRBD2 | . | TRBV7-2
CASSPPGEYEQYF | TGTGCCAGCTCACCACCGGGGGAATACGAGCAGTACTTC | TRBJ2-7 | . | few | TRBV18
CASSLGQVFTGELFF | TGTGCCAGCAGCTTGGGACAGGTGTTCACCGGGGAGCTGTTTTTT | TRBJ2-2 | TRBD1 | . | TRBV7-8
CASSQDPPGTQNEKLFF | TGCGCCAGCAGCCAAGATCCCCCCGGGACACAGAATGAAAAACTGTTTTTT | TRBJ1-4 | . | . | TRBV4-3
CASSYDSLETQYF | TGCGCCAGCAGTTACGACTCCTTGGAGACCCAGTACTTC | TRBJ2-5 | . | few | TRBV5-1
CASSWGTSGLRSTDTQYF | TGTGCCAGCAGTTGGGGGACTAGCGGCCTTCGGAGCACAGATACGCAGTATTTT | TRBJ2-3 | TRBD2 | . | TRBV12-3/TRBV12-4
CASSPNLWDRGINQPQHF | TGTGCCAGCAGTCCGAATCTCTGGGACAGGGGAATTAATCAGCCCCAGCATTTT | TRBJ1-5 | TRBD1 | . | TRBV28
CSAAGPGSGNTIYF | TGCAGTGCTGCAGGGCCTGGATCTGGAAACACCATATATTTT | TRBJ1-3 | . | . | TRBV20-1
CASSLGETGATSAF | TGTGCCAGCAGCTTAGGGGAGACGGGGGCTACGAGCGCGTTT | TRBJ2-3 | . | . | TRBV7-8
CACIHSGGVNEQFF | TGTGCCTGTATACATAGCGGGGGGGTGAATGAGCAGTTCTTC | TRBJ2-1 | TRBD2 | . | TRBV30
CAWTSGAGGTQYF | TGTGCCTGGACTAGCGGGGCTGGGGGTACGCAGTATTTT | TRBJ2-3 | TRBD2 | . | TRBV30
CASSVDRDSEKLFF | TGTGCCAGCAGCGTCGACAGGGATAGTGAAAAACTGTTTTTT | TRBJ1-4 | TRBD1 | once | TRBV7-9
CSAQGFDSRIAKNIQYF | TGCAGTGCTCAGGGGTTCGACAGCAGAATAGCCAAAAACATTCAGTACTTC | TRBJ2-4 | . | few | TRBV20-1
CASSSIRDEQFF | TGTGCCAGCAGCTCTATCAGGGATGAGCAGTTCTTC | TRBJ2-1 | . | few | TRBV7-8
CASSLESYKQYF | TGTGCCAGCAGTTTGGAGAGCTACAAGCAGTACTTC | TRBJ2-7 | . | . | TRBV12-3/TRBV12-4
CSASRTSSHEQYF | TGCAGTGCATCACGGACTAGTAGCCACGAGCAGTACTTC | TRBJ2-7 | TRBD2 | . | TRBV20-1
CASSVSGGGLETQYF | TGCGCCAGCAGTGTAAGCGGGGGTGGGTTAGAGACCCAGTACTTC | TRBJ2-5 | TRBD2 | many | TRBV10-2
CASSLGLGPGELFF | TGTGCCAGCAGCTTGGGACTAGGTCCCGGGGAGCTGTTTTTT | TRBJ2-2 | TRBD2 | few | TRBV12-3/TRBV12-4